The rows below give T cell receptor beta chains drawn from one sample of a study of blood T cell repertoires in COVID-19. Libraries were prepared by immunoSEQ multiplex PCR; TCRdb keeps only in-frame clonotypes and omits some of them. This sample has fewer than 200,000 clones, with 70% to 90% found just once. The specimen was peripheral blood. Source of these receptors: a man in his fifties or sixties with active or convalescent COVID-19. Each CDR3 is given with its conserved first and last residue. The order of the fields is D gene, V gene, clone size, J gene, CDR3 DNA, CDR3 protein. D genes are given only for firm matches. Size values are once, few and many counts, or a class for expanded clones, and some rows have none.

.	TRBV12-5	.	TRBJ2-7	TGTGCTAGTGGCCTCGGGACTTCCTACGAGCAGTACTTC	CASGLGTSYEQYF
.	TRBV2	.	TRBJ1-4	TGTGCCAGCAGTGAAGCGCTTCACGGGTCTGGTGAAAAACTGTTTTTT	CASSEALHGSGEKLFF
TRBD1	TRBV27	.	TRBJ1-2	TGTGCCAGCAGTTTTCTCCGGGACAGAGAGGATGGCTACACCTTC	CASSFLRDREDGYTF
.	TRBV7-6	.	TRBJ1-6	TGTGCCAGCAGCTTAGCCTCCCGGGAGAATTCACCCCTCCACTTT	CASSLASRENSPLHF
TRBD1	TRBV5-5	.	TRBJ2-7	TGTGCCAGCAGCTTAGGGCCGACAGGGGGCTACGAGCAGTACTTC	CASSLGPTGGYEQYF
TRBD1	TRBV5-4	.	TRBJ1-6	TGTGCCAGCAGCTTGGCCGGGCAGGGGGCGATTAGGTCACCCCTCCACTTT	CASSLAGQGAIRSPLHF
.	TRBV12-3/TRBV12-4	few	TRBJ2-2	TGTGCCAGCATCAGGGTATCCGGGGAGCTGTTTTTT	CASIRVSGELFF
.	TRBV9	.	TRBJ1-6	TGTGCCAGCAGCGTAGAAAGCCCACCCCTCCACTTT	CASSVESPPLHF
TRBD1	TRBV11-1	.	TRBJ1-4	TGTGCCAGCAGCACAGGGGCAACTAATGAAAAACTGTTTTTT	CASSTGATNEKLFF
TRBD2	TRBV7-6	few	TRBJ2-1	TGTGCCAGCAGCTCTCTTCTAGCGGGGGCATACAATGAGCAGTTCTTC	CASSSLLAGAYNEQFF
.	TRBV6-5	few	TRBJ1-2	TGTGCCAGCAGTTACGTGGCAGGGGATGGCTACACCTTC	CASSYVAGDGYTF
.	TRBV11-2	.	TRBJ2-7	TGTGCCAGCAGCTTAGACCAGGGAAGGGGGCAGTACTTC	CASSLDQGRGQYF
.	TRBV18	.	TRBJ2-1	TGTGCCAGCTCACCACCGGGGGGATCCGGTGAGCAGTTCTTC	CASSPPGGSGEQFF
.	TRBV7-9	.	TRBJ2-1	TGTGCCAGCAGCTTAGCGGGAGCACGGGTCAATGAGCAGTTCTTC	CASSLAGARVNEQFF
TRBD2	TRBV9	few	TRBJ2-7	TGTGCCAGCAGCCCCTCCAAGGGAGCGGGAGGTTACGAGCAGTACTTC	CASSPSKGAGGYEQYF
.	TRBV2	.	TRBJ1-1	TGTGCCAGCAGTGAATTACAGGGCGCGAACACTGAAGCTTTCTTT	CASSELQGANTEAFF
.	TRBV18	few	TRBJ1-4	TGTGCCAGCTCACTTGACAGGAATACTAATGAAAAACTGTTTTTT	CASSLDRNTNEKLFF
.	TRBV27	.	TRBJ2-2	TGTGCCAGCAGTGCCTCGACAGAACCTAACACCGGGGAGCTGTTTTTT	CASSASTEPNTGELFF
.	TRBV7-2	.	TRBJ2-2	TGTGCCAGCAGCTTAGAGGGCGGGACGAACACCGGGGAGCTGTTTTTT	CASSLEGGTNTGELFF
TRBD1	TRBV29-1	.	TRBJ1-1	TGCAGCGTCATGGACAGGACGAACACTGAAGCTTTCTTT	CSVMDRTNTEAFF
TRBD1	TRBV7-9	.	TRBJ1-1	TGTGCCAGCAGCTTAAAAGGGACAGGGGCGAACACTGAAGCTTTCTTT	CASSLKGTGANTEAFF
TRBD2	TRBV7-2	.	TRBJ2-1	TGTGCCAGCAGCTTAGAAGCGGGGGGACAGAATGAGCAGTTCTTC	CASSLEAGGQNEQFF
.	TRBV27	.	TRBJ1-1	TGTGCCAGCAGGATTGACAGAATGAACACTGAAGCTTTCTTT	CASRIDRMNTEAFF
.	TRBV21-1	.	TRBJ2-2	TGTGCCAGCAGCAAAAATGTGGGGCAGGGGTACACCGGGGAGCTGTTTTTT	CASSKNVGQGYTGELFF
.	TRBV6-2/TRBV6-3	.	TRBJ1-6	TGTGCCAGCAGCCCCGGGACACTAAATTCACCCCTCCACTTT	CASSPGTLNSPLHF
.	TRBV18	once	TRBJ1-5	TGTGCCAGCTCACGGGCTGGCAGCAATCAGCCCCAGCATTTT	CASSRAGSNQPQHF
TRBD1	TRBV29-1	.	TRBJ1-2	TGCAGCGTTGAGACAGGGGATGGCTACACCTTC	CSVETGDGYTF
TRBD2	TRBV18	.	TRBJ2-7	TGTGCCAGCTCACCCGCCATCCTAGCGGGAGTCAGCGAGCAGTACTTC	CASSPAILAGVSEQYF
.	TRBV7-3	.	TRBJ1-1	TGTGCCAGCAGCCATGGACAGAACACTGAAGCTTTCTTT	CASSHGQNTEAFF
.	TRBV29-1	.	TRBJ2-7	TGCAGCGTTATCAAACAGGGAGCCCGCGAGCAGTACTTC	CSVIKQGAREQYF
.	TRBV6-5	.	TRBJ1-2	TGTGCCAGCAGGCCGACCCCGGACAGTAACTATGGCTACACCTTC	CASRPTPDSNYGYTF
.	TRBV6-5	.	TRBJ1-1	TGTGCCAGCAGCCCCGGACAGAACACTGAAGCTTTCTTT	CASSPGQNTEAFF
.	TRBV6-1	.	TRBJ1-2	TGTGCCAGCAGTGAATCCAAAGTTCGGTATGGCTACACCTTC	CASSESKVRYGYTF
.	TRBV10-3	.	TRBJ2-7	TGTGCCATCAGTGAGTTGCAGGGGTCTTCCTACGAGCAGTACTTC	CAISELQGSSYEQYF
TRBD1	TRBV19	.	TRBJ1-1	TGTGCCAGTAGCGACAGGGTTTACGTGACTGAAGCTTTCTTT	CASSDRVYVTEAFF
.	TRBV23-1	.	TRBJ2-1	TGCGCCAGCAGTCAACTGTATTCCTACAATGAGCAGTTCTTC	CASSQLYSYNEQFF
.	TRBV4-2	.	TRBJ1-1	TGTGCCAGCAGCCCCGGGACAATATCGGCTTTCTTT	CASSPGTISAFF
.	TRBV28	.	TRBJ1-2	TGTGCCAGCAGTCCACCCCTTGGAGGGTGGGGTGGCTACACCTTC	CASSPPLGGWGGYTF
.	TRBV2	.	TRBJ2-4	TGTGCCAGCAGTGAAGGACAACCGGTACCCCATCAGTACTTC	CASSEGQPVPHQYF
.	TRBV7-2	.	TRBJ1-5	TGTGCCAGCAGCTCCTACGGAGGGTATGGCGGCCCCCAGCATTTT	CASSSYGGYGGPQHF
.	TRBV6-5	.	TRBJ1-1	TGTGCCAGCAGCCCAGTGTCTGAAGCTTTCTTT	CASSPVSEAFF
.	TRBV7-2	.	TRBJ1-2	TGTGCCAGCAGCTTAGATAGCAGTATCAACTATGGCTACACCTTC	CASSLDSSINYGYTF
TRBD2	TRBV27	many	TRBJ2-3	TGTGCCAGCAGTTTATACCTAGCGGGAGTATCGGATACGCAGTATTTT	CASSLYLAGVSDTQYF
TRBD1	TRBV5-1	medium-sized	TRBJ2-3	TGCGCCAGCAGCCCTGGGACAGGACCCCGGTCAGATACGCAGTATTTT	CASSPGTGPRSDTQYF
TRBD1	TRBV24-1	.	TRBJ1-1	TGTGCCACCAGTGATAGGGGACAGGGGAACACTGAAGCTTTCTTT	CATSDRGQGNTEAFF
TRBD1	TRBV24-1	.	TRBJ2-5	TGTGCCACCAGTGATCCCGGGACAGAGCAAGAGACCCAGTACTTC	CATSDPGTEQETQYF
.	TRBV28	.	TRBJ2-3	TGTGCCAGTCTCACCGGGACACCCACAGATACGCAGTATTTT	CASLTGTPTDTQYF
.	TRBV18	.	TRBJ1-1	TGTGCCAGCTCACCCTCAGACATAGAAGCTTTCTTT	CASSPSDIEAFF
TRBD1	TRBV7-2	once	TRBJ1-5	TGTGCCAGCAGCCCCCGGACAGGGGAAGGTCAGCCCCAGCATTTT	CASSPRTGEGQPQHF
.	TRBV7-9	.	TRBJ1-1	TGTGCCAGCAGCCCTAGTTTGAGTAGCACTGAAGCTTTCTTT	CASSPSLSSTEAFF